The clone carrying this T cell receptor (beta chain) occurred a few times. What it binds is unknown. This specimen belongs to a study of T cells in Graves' hyperthyroidism and ophthalmopathy. The study, taken as a whole, reports: Most thyroid clonotypes with frequency above 0.001 were detected in blood.

Amplification of TCR beta CDR3 regions was performed using RNA transcripts as template. The HTBI primer set drove a first-round RT-PCR of the TCR CDR3. TCRdb independently ran MiXCR on the multiplex PCR reads; one entry per CDR3 protein. The sample has some 300,000 distinct CDR3 sequences, around 17% seen once. Germline V gene sequence: CDR1 SQVTM, CDR2 ANQGSEA. Trimming removed 5 bases from V and 5 bases from J; junction bases left unmatched: 10. The CDR3 has 14 residues. The specimen sequenced was blood. The rearrangement joins TRBV29-1 to TRBJ2-5, with TRBD1 matching over 8 bases. The clonotype originates from a man aged 25 to 45 with Graves' hyperthyroidism. The CDR3 DNA follows: TGCAGCGTTCGTTCAGGGGGCGGGCGGGAGACCCAGTACTTC. Protein: CSVRSGGGRETQYF.